These 5 T cell receptor beta chains were sequenced from one sample in a study of blood T cell repertoires in COVID-19. The table came from immunoSEQ multiplex PCR; TCRdb's copy has only in-frame clones and leaves some out. The sample carries approximately 440,000 clones, roughly 87% recorded once. Specimen: PBMCs or T cells enriched from blood (not recorded which). The receptor source for this set is a man younger than 35 who had recovered from COVID-19.

This sequence joins TRBV5-4 and TRBJ1-6, with TRBD1 identical over 8 bases. From germline, CDR1 is SGHNT and CDR2 YYREEE (reference sequence). This CDR3 spans 16 amino acids. Trimming took 3 bases from V and 9 from J; bases not matched to a gene: 11. The chain's CDR3 is CASSWGRVDRGSPLHF. The CDR3 nucleotides are TGTGCCAGCAGCTGGGGTAGGGTCGACAGGGGTTCACCCCTCCACTTT.

The V gene is TRBV9, the J gene TRBJ2-1; 7 bases are shared with TRBD2. The V segment lost 4 bases and the J segment 9 bases; nucleotides outside the gene matches: 13. The germline gives CDR1 SGDLS, CDR2 YYNGEE. The CDR3 totals 15 residues. The CDR3 protein is CASSPLGGRLGEQFF. The CDR3 DNA follows: TGTGCCAGCAGCCCTCTAGGCGGGAGACTTGGTGAGCAGTTCTTC.

The rearrangement links TRBV7-9 to TRBJ1-1; D is possibly TRBD1 (6 bases). Trimming pared 2 bases from V and 5 bases from J, leaving 15 bases between. CDR1 SEHNR and CDR2 FQNEAQ come from the germline V gene (reference sequence). This CDR3 region has 15 residues. In DNA form, the CDR3 reads TGTGCCAGCAGCTTATCTCAGGGGATAGGGACTGAAGCTTTCTTT. This translates into CASSLSQGIGTEAFF. Full variable domain (outside the CDR3, taken from reference TRBV7-9 and TRBJ1-1): DTGVSQNPRHKITKRGQNVTFRCDPISEHNRLYWYRQTLGQGPEFLTYFQNEAQLEKSRLLSDRFSAERPKGSFSTLEIQRTEQGDSAMYLCASSLSQGIGTEAFFGQGTRLTVV.

The chain has TRBV3-1 (or the pseudogene TRBV3-2) and TRBJ2-1, with D possibly matching TRBD2 (5 bases). V lost 0 bases and J lost 6, with 12 bases in between. Germline CDR1 is LGHDT and CDR2 is YNNKEL (reference sequence). This CDR3 has 15 residues. The CDR3 DNA sequence: TGTGCCAGCAGCCAAGATTTCCTCGCGGGCAATGAGCAGTTCTTC. It yields the protein CASSQDFLAGNEQFF.

With respect to this clone: The identical CDR3 is also encoded by other nucleotide sequences in the sample. CDR3 coding DNA: TGCGCCAGCAGCTTGGACGGCTCCTACGAGCAGTACTTC. It yields the protein CASSLDGSYEQYF. The chain employs TRBV5-1 and TRBJ2-7; unclear D gene. This CDR3 has 13 residues. Germline-derived CDR1 and CDR2 are SGHRS and YFSETQ. The V end was cut by 0 bases, the J end by 0 bases, with 4 bases between.